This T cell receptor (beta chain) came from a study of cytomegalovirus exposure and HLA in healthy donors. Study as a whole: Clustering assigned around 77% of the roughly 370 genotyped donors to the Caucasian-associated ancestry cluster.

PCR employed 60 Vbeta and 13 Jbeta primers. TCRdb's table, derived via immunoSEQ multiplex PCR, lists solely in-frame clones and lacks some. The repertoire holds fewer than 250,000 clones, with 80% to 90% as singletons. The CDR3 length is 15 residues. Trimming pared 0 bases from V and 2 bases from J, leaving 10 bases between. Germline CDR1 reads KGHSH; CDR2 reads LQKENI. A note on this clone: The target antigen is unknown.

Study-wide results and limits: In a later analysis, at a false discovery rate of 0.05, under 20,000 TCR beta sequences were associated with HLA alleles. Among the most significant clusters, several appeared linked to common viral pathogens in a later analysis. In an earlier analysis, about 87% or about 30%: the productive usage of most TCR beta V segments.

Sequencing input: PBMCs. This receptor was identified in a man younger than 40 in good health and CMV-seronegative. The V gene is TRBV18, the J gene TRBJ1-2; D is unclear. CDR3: CASSPPSRPNYGYTF. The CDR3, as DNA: TGTGCCAGCTCACCACCTTCCAGGCCCAACTATGGCTACACCTTC.